The 7 T cell receptor beta chains reported below all come from one sample, sequenced in a study of stem cell transplantation in POMP-related autoinflammatory disease. TCRdb's table, derived via immunoSEQ multiplex PCR, lists solely in-frame clones and lacks some. The sample carries around 32,000 clones, 88% recorded once. The material was CD4+ T cells from PBMCs, obtained before stem cell transplantation. These receptors were collected from a human donor with POMP-related autoinflammation and immune dysregulation (PRAID).

This chain joins TRBV5-6 and TRBJ1-5; 8 nucleotides line up with TRBD1. The CDR3 has 14 amino acids. J lost 7 bases, V lost 0 bases, and 3 bases had no gene match. Germline values: CDR1 SGHDT, CDR2 YYEEEE. The CDR3 sequence is CASSLGTGKQPQHF. The CDR3, as DNA: TGTGCCAGCAGCTTGGGGACAGGGAAGCAGCCCCAGCATTTT.

The chain recombines TRBV9 with TRBJ1-2; 7 bases are shared with TRBD1. V lost 3 bases, J lost 3 bases, and 8 bases stayed unmatched. CDR1 is SGDLS, CDR2 YYNGEE, per germline. The CDR3 length is 15 residues. This CDR3 reads CASSATGQADYGYTF. DNA of the CDR3: TGTGCCAGCAGCGCGACCGGACAGGCCGACTATGGCTACACCTTC.

The chain is built from TRBV10-3 and TRBJ2-7; TRBD1 aligns across 10 bases. CDR1 is ENHRY and CDR2 is SYGVKD in the germline V gene. Trimming cost V 0 bases and J 5 bases; bases outside gene matches: 7. This CDR3 contains 16 residues. This CDR3 reads CAISESKTGGWHEQYF. The DNA for the CDR3 is TGTGCCATCAGTGAGTCGAAGACAGGGGGCTGGCACGAGCAGTACTTC.

The chain carries TRBV15 and TRBJ1-1; 11 nucleotides align to TRBD1. The CDR3 is 14 residues long. V dropped 5 bases and J dropped 6; count of bases not matched to a gene: 5. CDR1 is LNHNV, CDR2 YYDKDF, per germline (reference sequence). CDR3 bases: TGTGCCACCAGCGGGGGACAGGGGGTCGCTGAAGCTTTCTTT. Its translation is CATSGGQGVAEAFF.

This clone was counted only a few times. The chain is built from TRBV5-5 and TRBJ1-4, with a possible D match to TRBD1 (6 bases). The CDR3 totals 14 residues. V lost 4 bases, J lost 5 bases, and 12 bases lay in between. Germline loops: CDR1 SGHKS, CDR2 YYEKEE (reference sequence). This chain's CDR3 is CASSPRRGNEKLFF. The CDR3 DNA follows: TGTGCCAGCAGCCCGCGGAGGGGGAATGAAAAACTGTTTTTT.

J is TRBJ2-3 and V is TRBV5-1, with D possibly matching TRBD2 (6 bases). CDR3 length equals 14 residues. In germline, CDR1 is SGHRS, CDR2 YFSETQ. The V gene lost 5 bases and the J gene lost 2 bases, with 12 bases spanning the gap. As DNA, the CDR3 is TGCGCCAGCAGTCTCCAGGACTACACAGATACGCAGTATTTT. Its protein product is CASSLQDYTDTQYF.

J is TRBJ2-2 and V is TRBV9; TRBD2 agrees at 8 bases. The CDR3 sequence is 17 residues long. J gave up 6 bases and V 3 bases, and 13 bases lay outside the gene matches. Germline assignment: CDR1 SGDLS and CDR2 YYNGEE. CDR3: CASSAPFGLAGPGELFF. In DNA, the CDR3 is TGTGCCAGCAGCGCACCCTTCGGACTAGCCGGGCCCGGGGAGCTGTTTTTT.